This entry describes one TCR beta chain. Its antigen is undetermined. The CDR3 loop spans 19 amino acids. J was trimmed by 9 bases and V by 3 bases; bases with no gene match: 17. Germline values: CDR1 LGHNA, CDR2 YSLEER. This specimen belongs to a study of molecular identifiers for immune sequencing clone quantification. For the study at large: RNA from roughly 20,000 or 100,000 naive CD8 cells was split five ways in replicates, with four sequenced.

From the PCR reads, TCRdb called clonotypes with MiXCR, one entry per CDR3 protein. The table records about 510,000 distinct CDR3 sequences, under 30% of them present only once. Study results and limitations: Clones that had above 20 RNA copies took up over 97% of effector molecules but under 1% in naive cells. In a background of 950,000 to 1,000,000 naive cells, spiked Jurkat TCR RNA from one cell was reportedly detectable. Shared barcodes on identical TCR molecules could underestimate the sizes of highly expanded clones.

Input material: naive CD8+ T cells from blood, with Jurkat cell RNA spiked in. Subset denoted: FACS-sorted CD8+CD4-CCR7+CD45RA+ naive T cells. The receptor was derived from a human donor in good health. Some libraries in this study had Jurkat cell RNA spiked in. The V gene is TRBV4-3, the J gene TRBJ2-1, with 13 bases identical to TRBD2. In DNA form, the CDR3 reads TGCGCCAGCAGCCAGGAGACCGTACTCGGGACTAGCGGGAAGGGTGAGCAGTTCTTC. Its translation: CASSQETVLGTSGKGEQFF.